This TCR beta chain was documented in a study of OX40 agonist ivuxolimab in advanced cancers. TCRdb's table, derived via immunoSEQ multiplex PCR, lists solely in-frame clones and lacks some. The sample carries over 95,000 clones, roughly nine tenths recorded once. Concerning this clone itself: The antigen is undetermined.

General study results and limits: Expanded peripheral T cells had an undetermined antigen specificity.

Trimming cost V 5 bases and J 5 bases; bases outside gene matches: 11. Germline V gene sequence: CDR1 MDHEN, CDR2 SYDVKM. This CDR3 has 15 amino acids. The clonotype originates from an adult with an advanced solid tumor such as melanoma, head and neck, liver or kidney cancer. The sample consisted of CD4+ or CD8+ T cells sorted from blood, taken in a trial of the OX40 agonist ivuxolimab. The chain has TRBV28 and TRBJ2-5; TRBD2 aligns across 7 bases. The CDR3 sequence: CASSPRTRAGETQYF. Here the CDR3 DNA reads TGTGCCAGCAGTCCCCGGACTAGAGCTGGGGAGACCCAGTACTTC.